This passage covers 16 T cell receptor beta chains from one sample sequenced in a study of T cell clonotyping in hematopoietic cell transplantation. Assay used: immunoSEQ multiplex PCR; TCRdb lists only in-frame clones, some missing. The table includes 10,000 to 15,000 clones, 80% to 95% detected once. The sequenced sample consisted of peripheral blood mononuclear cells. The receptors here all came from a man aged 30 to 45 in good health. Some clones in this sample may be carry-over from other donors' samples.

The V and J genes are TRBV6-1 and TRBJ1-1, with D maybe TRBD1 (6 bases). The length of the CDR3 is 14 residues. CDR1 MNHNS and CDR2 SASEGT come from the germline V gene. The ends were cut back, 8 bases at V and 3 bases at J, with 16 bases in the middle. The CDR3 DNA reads TGTGCCAGCGGGGGGGTCAGGGGTGACACTGAAGCTTTCTTT. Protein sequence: CASGGVRGDTEAFF.

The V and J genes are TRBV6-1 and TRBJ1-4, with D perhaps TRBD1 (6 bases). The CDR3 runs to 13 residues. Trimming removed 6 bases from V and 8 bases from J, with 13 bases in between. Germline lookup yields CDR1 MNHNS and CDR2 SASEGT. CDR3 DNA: TGTGCCAGCAGACGACAAAGGGGGGAAAAACTGTTTTTT. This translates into CASRRQRGEKLFF.

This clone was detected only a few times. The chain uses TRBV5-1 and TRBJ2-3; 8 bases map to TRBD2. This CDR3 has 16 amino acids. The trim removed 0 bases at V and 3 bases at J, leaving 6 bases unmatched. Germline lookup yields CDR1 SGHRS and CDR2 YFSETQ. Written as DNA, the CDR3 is TGCGCCAGCAGCTTGGGGATTATAGCGGGAACAGATACGCAGTATTTT. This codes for CASSLGIIAGTDTQYF.

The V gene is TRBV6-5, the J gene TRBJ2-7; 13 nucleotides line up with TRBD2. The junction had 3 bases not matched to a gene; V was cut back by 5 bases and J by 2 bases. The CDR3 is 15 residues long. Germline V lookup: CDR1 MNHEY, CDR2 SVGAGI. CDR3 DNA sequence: TGTGCCAGCAGTAGGGGACTAGCGGGGACCTACGAGCAGTACTTC. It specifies CASSRGLAGTYEQYF.

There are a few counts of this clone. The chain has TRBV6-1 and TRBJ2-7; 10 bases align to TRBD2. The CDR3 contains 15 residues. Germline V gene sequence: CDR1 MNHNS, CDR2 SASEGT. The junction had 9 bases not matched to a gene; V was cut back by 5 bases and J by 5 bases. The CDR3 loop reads CASSPIAGGLNEQYF. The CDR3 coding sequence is TGTGCCAGCAGTCCCATAGCGGGAGGCCTTAACGAGCAGTACTTC.

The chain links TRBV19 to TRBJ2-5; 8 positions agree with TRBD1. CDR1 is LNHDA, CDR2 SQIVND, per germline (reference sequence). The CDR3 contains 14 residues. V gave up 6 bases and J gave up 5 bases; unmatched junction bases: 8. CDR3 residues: CASRNGQGEETQYF. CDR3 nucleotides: TGTGCCAGTAGAAACGGACAGGGTGAGGAGACCCAGTACTTC.

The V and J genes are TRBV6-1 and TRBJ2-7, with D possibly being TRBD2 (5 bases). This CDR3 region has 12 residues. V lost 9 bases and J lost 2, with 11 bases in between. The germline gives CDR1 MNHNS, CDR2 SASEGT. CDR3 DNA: TGTGCCAGTGAGGGAGCGACCTACGAGCAGTACTTC. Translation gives CASEGATYEQYF.

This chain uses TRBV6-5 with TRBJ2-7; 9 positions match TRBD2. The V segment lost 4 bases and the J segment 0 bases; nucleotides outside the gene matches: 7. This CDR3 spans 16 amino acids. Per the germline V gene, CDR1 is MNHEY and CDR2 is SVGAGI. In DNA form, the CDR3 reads TGTGCCAGCAGTTGGGTAGCGGGGGTACCCTCCTACGAGCAGTACTTC. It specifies CASSWVAGVPSYEQYF.

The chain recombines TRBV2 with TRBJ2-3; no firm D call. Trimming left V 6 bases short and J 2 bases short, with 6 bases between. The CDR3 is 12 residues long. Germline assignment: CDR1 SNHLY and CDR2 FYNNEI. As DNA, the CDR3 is TGTGCCAGCAGCCCAGCCACAGATACGCAGTATTTT. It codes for CASSPATDTQYF.

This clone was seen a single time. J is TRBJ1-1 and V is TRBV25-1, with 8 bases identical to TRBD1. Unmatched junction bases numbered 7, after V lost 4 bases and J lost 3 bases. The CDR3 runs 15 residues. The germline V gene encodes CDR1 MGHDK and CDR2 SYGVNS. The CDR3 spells CASSGRTGGDTEAFF. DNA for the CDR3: TGTGCCAGCAGTGGGAGAACAGGGGGAGACACTGAAGCTTTCTTT.

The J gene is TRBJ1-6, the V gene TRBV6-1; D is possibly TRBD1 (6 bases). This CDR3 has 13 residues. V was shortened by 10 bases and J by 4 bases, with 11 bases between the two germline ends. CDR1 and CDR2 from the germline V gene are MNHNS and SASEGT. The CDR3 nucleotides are TGTGCCATTAACAGGGAGTATAATTCACCCCTCCACTTT. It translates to CAINREYNSPLHF.

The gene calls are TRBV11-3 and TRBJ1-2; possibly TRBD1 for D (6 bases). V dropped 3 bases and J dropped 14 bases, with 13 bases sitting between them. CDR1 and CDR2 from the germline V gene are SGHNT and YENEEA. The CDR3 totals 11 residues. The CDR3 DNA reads TGTGCCAGCAGCTTGGGGGCGGAGGGGACCTTC. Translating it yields CASSLGAEGTF.

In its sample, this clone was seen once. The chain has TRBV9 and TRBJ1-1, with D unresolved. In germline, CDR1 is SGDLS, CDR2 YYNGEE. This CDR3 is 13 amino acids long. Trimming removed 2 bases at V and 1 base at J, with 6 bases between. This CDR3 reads CASSVHGNTEAFF. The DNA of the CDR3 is TGTGCCAGCAGCGTTCACGGGAACACTGAAGCTTTCTTT.

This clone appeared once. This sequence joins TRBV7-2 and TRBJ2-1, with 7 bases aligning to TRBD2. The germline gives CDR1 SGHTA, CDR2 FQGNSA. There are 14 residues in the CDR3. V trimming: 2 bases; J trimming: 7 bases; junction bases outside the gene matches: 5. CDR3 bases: TGTGCCAGCAGCTTACCTAGCGGAGGGAATGAGCAGTTCTTC. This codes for CASSLPSGGNEQFF.

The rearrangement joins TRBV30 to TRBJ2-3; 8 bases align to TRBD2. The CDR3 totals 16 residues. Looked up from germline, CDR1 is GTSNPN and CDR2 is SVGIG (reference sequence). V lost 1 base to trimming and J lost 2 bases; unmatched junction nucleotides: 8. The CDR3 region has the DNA TGTGCCTGGAGTGGAGACGGGGGGGGCCCCACAGATACGCAGTATTTT. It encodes CAWSGDGGGPTDTQYF.

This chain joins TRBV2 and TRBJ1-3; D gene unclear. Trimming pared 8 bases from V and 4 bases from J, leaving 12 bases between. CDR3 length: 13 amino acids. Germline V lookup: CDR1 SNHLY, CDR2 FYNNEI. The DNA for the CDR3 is TGTGCCAGCGCTGGGCAGCCCGGAAACACCATATATTTT. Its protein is CASAGQPGNTIYF.